This passage covers 29 T cell receptor beta chains from one sample sequenced in a study of cytomegalovirus exposure and HLA in healthy donors. Repertoires were generated with immunoSEQ multiplex PCR, while TCRdb's copy carries only in-frame clones and drops some. The sample records about 110,000 clones, around 90% being singletons. Material for sequencing was PBMCs. These receptors all stem from a woman younger than 30 in good health and CMV-seropositive.

The chain recombines TRBV2 with TRBJ2-1; D unresolved. The CDR3 totals 14 residues. V shed 0 bases and J shed 5 bases, with 8 bases lying between them. Germline-derived CDR1 and CDR2 are SNHLY and FYNNEI. The CDR3 DNA sequence: TGTGCCAGCAGTGAAGCGCGAGCTAACAATGAGCAGTTCTTC. Protein: CASSEARANNEQFF.

The V call is TRBV5-1, the J call TRBJ2-6; no clear D. CDR1 SGHRS and CDR2 YFSETQ come from the germline V gene. This CDR3 has 13 residues. V was shortened by 4 bases and J by 4 bases, with 6 bases between the two germline ends. CDR3 in amino acids: CASSLLGANVLTF. DNA of the CDR3: TGCGCCAGCAGCCTTCTCGGGGCCAACGTCCTGACTTTC.

This rearrangement joins TRBV29-1 to TRBJ2-6; TRBD2 matches at 7 bases. This CDR3 is built from 13 residues. In germline, CDR1 is SQVTM, CDR2 ANQGSEA. V trimming: 4 bases; J trimming: 3 bases; junction bases outside the gene matches: 0. This CDR3 is CSVAGGGANVLTF. CDR3 nucleotides: TGCAGCGTTGCGGGAGGTGGGGCCAACGTCCTGACTTTC.

V gene TRBV27 combines with J gene TRBJ1-5; 8 nucleotides align to TRBD1. This CDR3 is 16 amino acids long. Germline V gene data show CDR1 as MNHEY and CDR2 as SMNVEV (reference sequence). After removal of 4 bases from V and 0 bases from J, the junction contained 5 bases not matched to a gene. This CDR3 is CASSSTGEYSNQPQHF. CDR3 DNA sequence: TGTGCCAGCAGTTCGACAGGGGAGTATAGCAATCAGCCCCAGCATTTT.

This sequence joins TRBV11-2 and TRBJ1-5, with a possible D match to TRBD1 (5 bases). V was cut by 5 bases and J by 0 bases, with 8 bases left in between. The CDR3 is made up of 14 amino acids. The germline V gene encodes CDR1 SGHAT and CDR2 FQNNGV. CDR3 in DNA: TGTGCCAGCAGCAACCAGGGTAGCAATCAGCCCCAGCATTTT. It yields the protein CASSNQGSNQPQHF. The full variable domain, its missing parts supplied by reference TRBV11-2 and TRBJ1-5, is EAGVAQSPRYKIIEKRQSVAFWCNPISGHATLYWYQQILGQGPKLLIQFQNNGVVDDSQLPKDRFSAERLKGVDSTLKIQPAKLEDSAVYLCASSNQGSNQPQHFGDGTRLSIL.

The rearrangement joins TRBV7-2 to TRBJ2-3; the match to TRBD2 covers 12 bases. Germline V gene sequence: CDR1 SGHTA, CDR2 FQGNSA. Trimming cost V 1 base and J 0 bases; bases outside gene matches: 5. The CDR3 has 18 amino acids. The CDR3 DNA reads as TGTGCCAGCAGCTTAGGGCTAGCGGGGGGGCGGAGCACAGATACGCAGTATTTT. Residues: CASSLGLAGGRSTDTQYF.

V gene TRBV13 combines with J gene TRBJ2-5, with a weak D call TRBD2 (5 bases). V gave up 1 base and J gave up 0 bases, with 9 bases separating them. Germline values: CDR1 PRHDT, CDR2 FYEKMQ (reference sequence). CDR3 size: 15 residues. The CDR3 DNA reads as TGTGCCAGCAGCTTAGTTAGCGCCAACCAAGAGACCCAGTACTTC. It translates to CASSLVSANQETQYF.

This chain links TRBV2 with TRBJ1-5; 9 positions agree with TRBD1. After removal of 8 bases from V and 1 base from J, the junction contained 12 bases not matched to a gene. CDR1 and CDR2 from the germline V gene are SNHLY and FYNNEI. The CDR3 totals 17 residues. The CDR3 protein is CASGGTGGWSSNQPQHF. The DNA of the CDR3 is TGTGCCAGCGGGGGAACAGGGGGCTGGAGCAGCAATCAGCCCCAGCATTTT. The full variable domain, with the rest looked up from reference TRBV2 and TRBJ1-5, is EPEVTQTPSHQVTQMGQEVILRCVPISNHLYFYWYRQILGQKVEFLVSFYNNEISEKSEIFDDQFSVERPDGSNFTLKIRSTKLEDSAMYFCASGGTGGWSSNQPQHFGDGTRLSIL.

The sample holds a few counts of this clone. The genes are TRBV10-3 and TRBJ1-1; D is unclear. Trimming cost V 3 bases and J 1 base, with 3 bases left between them. This CDR3 is 12 amino acids long. Germline CDR1 ENHRY, CDR2 SYGVKD. DNA for the CDR3: TGTGCCATCAGTGACAGGAACACTGAAGCTTTCTTT. Amino acid sequence: CAISDRNTEAFF.

This clone was observed a single time. The rearrangement links TRBV29-1 to TRBJ2-5; 7 positions match TRBD1. The CDR3 has 13 amino acids. CDR1 and CDR2 from the germline V gene are SQVTM and ANQGSEA. The V and J ends lost 4 bases and 1 base, in that order; junction bases with no gene match: 3. CDR3 sequence reads: CSVVGDSQETQYF. In nucleotides, the CDR3 is TGCAGCGTTGTAGGGGACAGCCAAGAGACCCAGTACTTC.

J is TRBJ1-5 and V is TRBV18, with a possible D match to TRBD1 (6 bases). Trimming left V 0 bases short and J 5 bases short, with 11 bases between. CDR3 length: 15 amino acids. Germline V gene sequence: CDR1 KGHSH, CDR2 LQKENI. CDR3: CASSPPGAVDQPQHF. The CDR3, as DNA: TGTGCCAGCTCACCACCGGGGGCCGTTGATCAGCCCCAGCATTTT. The whole variable domain, filled in from reference TRBV18 and TRBJ1-5, reads NAGVMQNPRHLVRRRGQEARLRCSPMKGHSHVYWYRQLPEEGLKFMVYLQKENIIDESGMPKERFSAEFPKEGPSILRIQQVVRGDSAAYFCASSPPGAVDQPQHFGDGTRLSIL.

The chain employs TRBV5-1 and TRBJ1-3; no reliable D call. This CDR3 is built from 15 residues. V lost 4 bases and J lost 4, with 15 bases in between. CDR1 is SGHRS and CDR2 is YFSETQ in the germline V gene. CDR3 bases: TGCGCCAGCAGCCCACGCGGAGGGCAAGGAAACACCATATATTTT. It is translated as CASSPRGGQGNTIYF.

This CDR3 is CASSSPQTSGGVYNEQFF. Written as DNA, the CDR3 is TGTGCCAGCAGTTCCCCCCAGACTAGCGGGGGGGTCTACAATGAGCAGTTCTTC. V is TRBV27 and J is TRBJ2-1, with 14 bases fitting TRBD2. Germline-derived CDR1 and CDR2 are MNHEY and SMNVEV (reference sequence). The CDR3 sequence is 18 residues long. Unmatched junction bases numbered 8, after V lost 4 bases and J lost 3 bases.

The CDR3 protein is CASGLWLGQGNQPQHF. CDR3 coding DNA: TGTGCCAGCGGACTCTGGTTGGGACAGGGCAATCAGCCCCAGCATTTT. V usage is TRBV6-6 and J usage is TRBJ1-5; 8 bases map to TRBD1. The germline gives CDR1 MNHNY, CDR2 SVGAGI (reference sequence). J gave up 2 bases and V 8 bases, and 11 bases lay outside the gene matches. The CDR3 length is 16 residues.

V and J are TRBV6-1 and TRBJ2-5; 11 bases are shared with TRBD2. The CDR3 extends over 15 amino acids. V lost 2 bases to trimming and J lost 5 bases; unmatched junction nucleotides: 4. The germline CDR1 and CDR2 sequences are MNHNS and SASEGT. Here the CDR3 reads CASSELAGGGETQYF. CDR3 nucleotide sequence: TGTGCCAGCAGTGAACTAGCGGGGGGCGGGGAGACCCAGTACTTC.

The V gene is TRBV9, the J gene TRBJ1-6; no clear D gene. V lost 0 bases and J lost 6, with 7 bases in between. Germline CDR1 and CDR2: SGDLS and YYNGEE. This CDR3 spans 14 amino acids. Here the CDR3 DNA reads TGTGCCAGCAGCGTAGCGTCTCGTAATTCACCCCTCCACTTT. This translates into CASSVASRNSPLHF.

This chain links TRBV2 with TRBJ2-1, with 7 positions matching TRBD2. The trim removed 6 bases at V and 0 bases at J, leaving 5 bases unmatched. CDR1 and CDR2 from the germline V gene are SNHLY and FYNNEI. The length of the CDR3 is 15 residues. The CDR3 spells CASRVSGGSYNEQFF. CDR3 sequence (DNA): TGTGCCAGCAGGGTATCGGGGGGCTCCTACAATGAGCAGTTCTTC. Full variable domain (remainder filled in from reference TRBV2 and TRBJ2-1): EPEVTQTPSHQVTQMGQEVILRCVPISNHLYFYWYRQILGQKVEFLVSFYNNEISEKSEIFDDQFSVERPDGSNFTLKIRSTKLEDSAMYFCASRVSGGSYNEQFFGPGTRLTVL.

This clone was recorded a few times. The V and J genes are TRBV11-3 and TRBJ2-3; possibly TRBD1 for D (5 bases). The germline gives CDR1 SGHNT, CDR2 YENEEA. The CDR3 length is 15 residues. V lost 0 bases and J 5 bases, leaving 12 bases between the germline ends. The CDR3 bases are TGTGCCAGCAGCTTAGAGTCCCAGACAGAAGATACGCAGTATTTT. It yields the protein CASSLESQTEDTQYF.

The V call is TRBV6-1, the J call TRBJ1-2; 10 nucleotides agree with TRBD1. CDR1 and CDR2 (germline): MNHNS, SASEGT. Trimming took 10 bases from V and 4 from J; bases not matched to a gene: 9. The CDR3 spans 14 residues. The CDR3 region is CATFRQGASYGYTF. The CDR3 coding sequence is TGTGCCACATTCCGACAGGGGGCCTCCTATGGCTACACCTTC.

V and J are TRBV7-2 and TRBJ1-5; D gene uncertain. The CDR3 runs 16 residues. V was cut by 5 bases and J by 1 base, with 15 bases left in between. Germline V gives CDR1 SGHTA, CDR2 FQGNSA. The CDR3 reads CASSVVSGRSNQPQHF. The DNA of the CDR3 is TGTGCCAGCAGCGTAGTCAGCGGGCGAAGCAATCAGCCCCAGCATTTT.

The chain uses TRBV6-4 and TRBJ2-6; the match to TRBD1 covers 9 bases. J lost 4 bases, V lost 4 bases, and 2 bases had no gene match. The CDR3 runs 15 residues. Germline CDR1 is MRHNA and CDR2 is SNTAGT. CDR3 DNA: TGTGCCAGCAGTGCACAGGGGGCCGGGGCCAACGTCCTGACTTTC. This sequence encodes CASSAQGAGANVLTF.

This chain joins TRBV11-2 and TRBJ2-3, with 8 positions matching TRBD2. This CDR3 contains 16 residues. Germline V lookup: CDR1 SGHAT, CDR2 FQNNGV. The trim removed 3 bases at V and 4 bases at J, leaving 9 bases unmatched. This CDR3 is CASSFIAGRGADTQYF. DNA for the CDR3: TGTGCCAGCAGCTTCATAGCGGGGAGGGGTGCAGATACGCAGTATTTT. The complete variable domain, with remaining parts taken from reference TRBV11-2 and TRBJ2-3, reads EAGVAQSPRYKIIEKRQSVAFWCNPISGHATLYWYQQILGQGPKLLIQFQNNGVVDDSQLPKDRFSAERLKGVDSTLKIQPAKLEDSAVYLCASSFIAGRGADTQYFGPGTRLTVL.

The CDR3: CASSEGGTEAFF. In DNA form, the CDR3 reads TGTGCCAGCAGTGAGGGGGGCACTGAAGCTTTCTTT. This chain uses TRBV2 with TRBJ1-1; possible D gene TRBD1, 5 bases. V was cut by 3 bases and J by 4 bases, with 6 bases left in between. The CDR3 has 12 amino acids. CDR1 is SNHLY, CDR2 FYNNEI, per germline. Full variable domain (rest looked up from reference TRBV2 and TRBJ1-1): EPEVTQTPSHQVTQMGQEVILRCVPISNHLYFYWYRQILGQKVEFLVSFYNNEISEKSEIFDDQFSVERPDGSNFTLKIRSTKLEDSAMYFCASSEGGTEAFFGQGTRLTVV.

This chain uses TRBV19 with TRBJ2-7, with D possibly being TRBD2 (6 bases). The V end lost 5 bases, the J end lost 3 bases, and 17 bases lay between the germline ends. Germline V gene lookup returns CDR1 LNHDA and CDR2 SQIVND (reference sequence). This CDR3 has 15 residues. CDR3 bases: TGTGCCAGTAGTGCTTCTCTCCGGCGGGGCTACGAGCAGTACTTC. Protein: CASSASLRRGYEQYF.

The V gene is TRBV6-1, the J gene TRBJ1-1; D is unclear. Germline CDR1 is MNHNS and CDR2 is SASEGT. Trimming shortened V by 7 bases and J by 3 bases, and 12 bases separated the two germline ends. CDR3 size: 13 residues. Written as DNA, the CDR3 is TGTGCCAGCACAAGGAGGAGGGACACTGAAGCTTTCTTT. As protein: CASTRRRDTEAFF.

The V gene is TRBV6-1, the J gene TRBJ2-5; possibly TRBD1 for D (7 bases). This CDR3 contains 14 residues. The V gene lost 7 bases and the J gene lost 1 base, with 13 bases spanning the gap. The germline gives CDR1 MNHNS, CDR2 SASEGT. The CDR3 DNA is TGTGCCAGCATCTACAGGGGACTCCAAGAGACCCAGTACTTC. Its translation is CASIYRGLQETQYF.

V and J are TRBV4-3 and TRBJ2-1; 9 bases line up with TRBD2. In germline, CDR1 is LGHNA, CDR2 YSLEER. J gave up 3 bases and V 0 bases, and 3 bases lay outside the gene matches. The CDR3 loop spans 16 amino acids. CDR3 sequence: CASSQDGSGGYNEQFF. DNA of the CDR3: TGCGCCAGCAGCCAAGATGGTAGCGGGGGCTACAATGAGCAGTTCTTC.

The rearrangement joins TRBV5-6 to TRBJ1-3, with unresolved D. Germline V gene sequence: CDR1 SGHDT, CDR2 YYEEEE. This CDR3 comprises 15 residues. The V gene lost 1 base and the J gene lost 4 bases, with 12 bases spanning the gap. The CDR3 reads CASSLYGVSGNTIYF. CDR3 in DNA: TGTGCCAGCAGCTTGTACGGGGTCTCAGGAAACACCATATATTTT.

The genes are TRBV6-5 and TRBJ1-5; 8 bases map to TRBD1. This CDR3 is built from 16 residues. V shed 0 bases and J 5 bases; nucleotides not matched to a gene: 6. Germline CDR1 MNHEY, CDR2 SVGAGI. The CDR3 sequence: CASSYSPGGSDQPQHF. DNA of the CDR3: TGTGCCAGCAGTTACTCCCCAGGGGGCTCGGATCAGCCCCAGCATTTT.